One T cell receptor (beta chain) is described in this entry. This clone was detected only once. What this receptor recognizes is not known. One base away there is no much larger clone; base qualities are not given. The library was produced with the immunoSEQ multiplex PCR assay. To provide template for TCR sequencing, every sample had RNA extracted and reverse transcribed into cDNA. First-strand cDNA was synthesized using SuperScript III with a 2:1 mix of oligo-dT and random hexamers. Amplification bias was assessed with a synthetic immune receptor repertoire, and residual bias was removed computationally. Per the original workflow: Raw reads were preprocessed to remove errors, and CDR3 was defined according to IMGT conventions as the region from the conserved cysteine to phenylalanine. To get clonality, Shannon entropy was normalized by log2 of the number of productive unique TCRs and the result was subtracted from 1. CD4 or CD8 identity of scalp clones was inferred by cross-referencing scalp TCRbeta sequences with sorted blood CD4 and CD8 repertoires. TCRdb holds this immuneACCESS table with in-frame rearrangements only. Some clones are missing; in checked studies, unresolved V genes explain under half, and the rest has no known cause. V, J and clone size are taken as reported in that table, and D and trimming were inferred from the DNA itself. This sample lists about 200,000 clones; roughly 57% were detected once. The top ten constitute roughly 0.47% of the sample.

The sample originates from a study of CD8+ T cells in alopecia areata listed by TCRdb under 2018. About the study as a whole: The treated patients, all with moderate-to-severe alopecia areata, were enrolled in an open-label pilot trial of oral tofacitinib given at 5 to 10 mg twice daily. Tofacitinib was given for 6 to 18 months, followed by 6 months of follow-up off drug to assess delayed response and recurrence. In both human patients and the C3H/HeJ mouse model, the study applied high-throughput TCRbeta sequencing to look at T cell clonal expansion in alopecia areata. Scalp tissue and sorted CD4+ and CD8+ peripheral blood T cells from patchy and totalis/universalis alopecia areata patients and from healthy controls were covered by human TCRbeta sequencing. Biopsies were taken from tofacitinib-treated patients at baseline and again at 4 and 24 weeks into treatment, and several of those patients also had a later scalp biopsy. Scalp clonality was compared across normal scalp (n=4), patchy alopecia areata scalp (n=8), and alopecia totalis/universalis scalp (n=8). The RNA source kit depended on sample type: the PAXgene miRNA kit for fixed scalp, the miRNeasy kit for PBMCs, and the RNeasy kit for mouse skin. TCRbeta CDR3 regions were amplified by immunoSEQ multiplex PCR using 35 Vbeta forward and 13 Jbeta reverse primers.

General findings and caveats noted by the study authors: Compared with mice, TCR sequences shared between patients were less clear, possibly partly because of HLA diversity across the patient population. Unlike mouse skin, which is dominated by gammadelta T cells, normal human skin has resident alphabeta T cells that are also sequenced, and this complicates analysis of the scalp TCR repertoire. Higher clonality and more expanded CD8+ clones were observed in lesional scalp than in normal scalp, particularly in alopecia totalis/universalis, a finding suggestive of antigenic drive.

In light of the paper, this sample's time point label describes: baseline before oral tofacitinib. Peripheral blood and lesional scalp punch biopsies were obtained from patients with alopecia areata. PBMCs were isolated by density centrifugation and stained for CD3, CD4 and CD8, and CD4+ and CD8+ T cells were sorted on a FACSAria. The germline V gene yields SQVTM for CDR1 and ANQGSEA for CDR2. At the junction V is shortened by 5 bases and J by 2 bases, with 12 bases in between. The CDR3 numbers 13 residues from cysteine through phenylalanine. Only the CDR3 DNA is retained, 39 bases long and in frame from the first base.

The sample here was CD4+ T cells sorted from blood, taken at week 0. This TCR was sampled from a human donor with alopecia areata. The sequence joins TRBV29-1 to TRBJ2-5, with no confident D gene call. At the DNA level, the sequence is TGCAGCGTTCATTTGAGAGCGCAAGAGACCCAGTACTTC. Translated, it reads CSVHLRAQETQYF.